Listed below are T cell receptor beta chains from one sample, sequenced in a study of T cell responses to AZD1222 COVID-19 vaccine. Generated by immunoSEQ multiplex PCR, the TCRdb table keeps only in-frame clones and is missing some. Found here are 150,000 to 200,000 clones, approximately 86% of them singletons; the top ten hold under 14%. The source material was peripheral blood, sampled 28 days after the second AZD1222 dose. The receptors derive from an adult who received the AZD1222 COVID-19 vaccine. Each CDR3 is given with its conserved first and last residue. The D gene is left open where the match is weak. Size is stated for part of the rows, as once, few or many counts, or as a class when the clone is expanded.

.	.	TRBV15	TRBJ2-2	CATSIEGTTGELFF	TGTGCCACCAGCATTGAGGGGACCACCGGGGAGCTGTTTTTT
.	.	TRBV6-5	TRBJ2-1	CASRADNNEQFF	TGTGCCAGCAGGGCGGACAACAATGAGCAGTTCTTC
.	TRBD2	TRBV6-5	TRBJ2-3	CASSTRTSGTDTQYF	TGTGCCAGCAGTACTCGGACTAGCGGCACAGATACGCAGTATTTT
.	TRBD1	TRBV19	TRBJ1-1	CASSIDAPGTGRGPEAFF	TGTGCCAGTAGTATCGACGCCCCCGGGACAGGACGGGGGCCTGAAGCTTTCTTT
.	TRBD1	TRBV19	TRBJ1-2	CASSISGGAASGYTF	TGTGCCAGTAGTATCTCAGGGGGCGCAGCGTCTGGCTACACCTTC
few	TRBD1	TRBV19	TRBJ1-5	CASGRDRLQPQHF	TGTGCCAGCGGGCGGGACAGGCTTCAGCCCCAGCATTTT
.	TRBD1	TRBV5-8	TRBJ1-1	CASSTRTGLYTEAFF	TGTGCCAGCAGCACAAGGACAGGGTTATACACTGAAGCTTTCTTT
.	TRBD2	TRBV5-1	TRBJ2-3	CASSPRTSGGTDTQYF	TGCGCCAGCAGTCCAAGGACTAGCGGGGGAACAGATACGCAGTATTTT
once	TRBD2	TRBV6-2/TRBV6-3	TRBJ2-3	CASSASWAGDDTDTQYF	TGTGCCAGCAGCGCCTCATGGGCGGGGGACGACACAGATACGCAGTATTTT
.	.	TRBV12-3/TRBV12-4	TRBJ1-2	CASRLRGGDGYTF	TGTGCCAGCAGACTCAGGGGAGGTGATGGCTACACCTTC
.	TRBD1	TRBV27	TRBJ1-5	CASSPNSRTGGNQPQHF	TGTGCCAGCAGTCCAAACAGTAGGACAGGGGGGAATCAGCCCCAGCATTTT
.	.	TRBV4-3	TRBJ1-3	CASSPRGTLSGNTIYF	TGCGCCAGCAGCCCCCGGGGCACTCTCTCTGGAAACACCATATATTTT
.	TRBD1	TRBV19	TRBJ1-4	CASSRNRGDNEKLFF	TGTGCCAGTAGTAGAAACAGGGGGGATAATGAAAAACTGTTTTTT
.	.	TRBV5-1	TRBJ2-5	CASSLLGETQYF	TGCGCCAGCAGTCTCCTGGGGGAGACCCAGTACTTC
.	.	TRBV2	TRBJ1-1	CASSEGVRTEAFF	TGTGCCAGCAGTGAGGGGGTTCGCACTGAAGCTTTCTTT
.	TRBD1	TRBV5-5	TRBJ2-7	CASSVGQGSDEQYF	TGTGCCAGCAGCGTGGGACAGGGGAGCGACGAGCAGTACTTC
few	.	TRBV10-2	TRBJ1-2	CASSELIGTSGYTF	TGCGCCAGCAGTGAACTCATTGGGACATCGGGCTACACCTTC
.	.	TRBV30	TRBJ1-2	CAWSVFGMGYTF	TGTGCCTGGAGTGTCTTCGGGATGGGCTACACCTTC
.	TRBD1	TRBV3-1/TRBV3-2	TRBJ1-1	CASTTGTGDFEAFF	TGTGCCAGCACAACCGGGACAGGGGATTTCGAAGCTTTCTTT
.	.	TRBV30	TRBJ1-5	CAWSSGSPGFGQPQHF	TGTGCCTGGAGTTCCGGGTCCCCGGGTTTCGGCCAGCCCCAGCATTTT
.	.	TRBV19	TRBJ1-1	CASTPEGYTEAFF	TGTGCCAGTACGCCCGAGGGATACACTGAAGCTTTCTTT
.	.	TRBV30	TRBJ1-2	CAWSVLRTASNYGYTF	TGTGCCTGGAGTGTACTGAGGACAGCATCTAACTATGGCTACACCTTC
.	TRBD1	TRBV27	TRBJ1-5	CASSSTGTGVRNQPQHF	TGTGCCAGCAGTTCCACCGGGACAGGGGTCCGCAATCAGCCCCAGCATTTT
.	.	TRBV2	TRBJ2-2	CASSHDSTGELFF	TGTGCCAGCAGCCACGATTCCACCGGGGAGCTGTTTTTT
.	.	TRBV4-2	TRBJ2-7	CASSQGGSSYEQYF	TGTGCCAGCAGCCAAGGGGGAAGCTCCTACGAGCAGTACTTC
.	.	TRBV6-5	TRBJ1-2	CASSYSHYSDYGYTF	TGTGCCAGCAGTTACTCGCACTATAGTGACTATGGCTACACCTTC
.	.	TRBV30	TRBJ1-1	CAWSGPAWAFF	TGTGCCTGGAGCGGCCCCGCTTGGGCTTTCTTT
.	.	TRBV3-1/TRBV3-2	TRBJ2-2	CASSQSPGAGELFF	TGTGCCAGCAGCCAATCTCCCGGGGCCGGGGAGCTGTTTTTT
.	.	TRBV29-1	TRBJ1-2	CSVDGQPSYGYTF	TGCAGCGTTGACGGACAGCCAAGCTATGGCTACACCTTC